Below are 3 T cell receptor beta chains sequenced from a single sample in a study of beta chain features in type 1 diabetes. Expressed TCRB transcripts were sequenced because the isolated RNA had all been reverse transcribed beforehand. This table comes from immunoSEQ multiplex PCR, and its TCRdb copy is limited to in-frame clones, with some not included. The repertoire has nearly 350,000 clones, less than 10% of them found once; the top ten carry around 0.44%. Sequenced input: central memory CD4+ T cells from blood. These receptors all stem from a woman between 18 and 29 years old in good health.

This chain links TRBV7-2 with TRBJ2-3, with D unclear. V lost 5 bases to trimming and J lost 2 bases, with 8 bases between them. The germline gives CDR1 SGHTA, CDR2 FQGNSA. The CDR3 contains 13 residues. The DNA of the CDR3 is TGTGCCAGCAGCCCTCAGAACACAGATACGCAGTATTTT. Its translation: CASSPQNTDTQYF.

The gene calls are TRBV15 and TRBJ1-2, with D unclear. The V gene lost 0 bases and the J gene lost 7 bases, with 15 bases spanning the gap. From germline, CDR1 is LNHNV and CDR2 YYDKDF (reference sequence). This CDR3 region has 15 residues. The chain's CDR3 is CATSRDLPPTSGYTF. The DNA for the CDR3 is TGTGCCACCAGCAGAGATCTTCCCCCGACGAGTGGCTACACCTTC.

This clone has ten or more counts. V gene TRBV7-2 combines with J gene TRBJ2-4; TRBD1 aligns across 7 bases. This CDR3 is built from 12 residues. Germline CDR1 and CDR2: SGHTA and FQGNSA. J lost 6 bases, V lost 5 bases, and 1 base had no gene match. CDR3 in amino acids: CASSRDRNIQYF. CDR3 in DNA: TGTGCCAGCAGCCGGGACAGAAACATTCAGTACTTC.